This TCR beta chain comes out of a study of identical twins. Whole-study findings and limits: Excess sharing between twins was weaker in beta out-of-frame sequences.

V lost 11 bases to trimming and J lost 6 bases; unmatched junction nucleotides: 6. CDR1 and CDR2 from the germline V gene are ENHRY and SYGVKD. CDR3 length: 12 amino acids. Note on this clonotype: The antigen is unknown.

A universal primer site was incorporated via template switching, and the cDNA contained unique molecular identifiers. TCRdb recomputed calls from the 5' RACE reads with MiXCR, one row per CDR3 protein. The sample includes 1.5 million or so distinct CDR3 sequences, less than 35% seen only once; the top ten take approximately 0.25%. The specimen was cord blood. The chain combines TRBV10-3 with TRBJ2-1, with 8 bases identical to TRBD2. The receptor comes from a newborn girl in good health. The CDR3 coding sequence is TGTGCCGCACTAGCGGTCTTCAATGAGCAGTTCTTC. This gives the protein CAALAVFNEQFF.